This TCR beta chain appears in the sequencing data of a study of shared clonotypes between healthy human individuals. Study background: Participating donors consisted of a couple of women and a few men aged 18 to 49. For every donor, three CD4 naive, three CD4 memory, two CD8 naive and one CD8 memory plates were used.

Genomic DNA of every subset was divided equally among multiple immunoSEQ plates. The protocol was immunoSEQ multiplex PCR, while the TCRdb copy is restricted to in-frame clones and leaves out a portion. The sample gives about 1 million clones, around four fifths of which show up once; roughly 1.4% is in the top ten. Germline values: CDR1 LGHNA, CDR2 YSLEER. Trimming shortened V by 4 bases and J by 3 bases, and 10 bases separated the two germline ends. The CDR3 is 13 residues long. The split of CD4+ cells yielded CD45RA+ naive and CD45RA-negative memory subsets. The sequence derives from a man aged 18 to 29 in good health. The chain joins TRBV4-3 to TRBJ2-7, with D unresolved. Sequencing was done on a sample of memory CD4+ T cells sorted from blood. Subset described: CD45RA-negative fraction. For the CDR3, the DNA is TGCGCCAGCAGCCTCTCGTCGGGCTACGAGCAGTACTTC. Protein product: CASSLSSGYEQYF.